This paragraph covers one TCR beta chain sequence. These data come from a study of blood T cell repertoires in COVID-19. About the research overall: PBMCs, B-cell-depleted T cells, or T cells provided the cDNA or gDNA that made up the material.

Trimming pared 0 bases from V and 0 bases from J, leaving 8 bases between. CDR1 MNHEY and CDR2 SMNVEV come from the germline V gene (reference sequence). The CDR3 is made up of 15 amino acids. Those enrolled, adults aged about 18 to 89 years, came from about two dozen US areas. Libraries were prepared by immunoSEQ multiplex PCR; TCRdb keeps only in-frame clonotypes and omits some of them. The sample contains over 150,000 clones, just over 85% of which appear only once. V gene TRBV27 combines with J gene TRBJ1-1; D is unresolved. Sequenced material: PBMCs or T cells enriched from blood (not recorded which). The TCR comes from a woman aged 18-29 years who had recovered from COVID-19. CDR3 nucleotide sequence: TGTGCCAGCAGTTTATCGACTTATATGAACACTGAAGCTTTCTTT. Translated: CASSLSTYMNTEAFF.